This paragraph reports one TCR beta chain. This clone was picked up one time. What antigen it recognizes has not been identified. Base qualities were left out, and no much larger clone turns up one base away. The V and J ends are trimmed by 1 base and 6 bases, leaving 25 bases between them. CDR1 and CDR2 were assigned from the germline V gene as SGHRS and YFSETQ. Inclusive of the bounding cysteine and phenylalanine, the CDR3 is 18 residues long. Only the CDR3 part of the read is kept: 54 bases, read in frame from the first base. This sample was included in a study of radiotherapy plus CTLA-4 blockade in lung cancer (dated by TCRdb to the late 2010s). As for the study more broadly: Objective responses were observed in about a sixth of enrolled patients, and disease control was achieved in 31%. The paper as a whole reports these results and caveats: Increased serum interferon-beta after radiation, together with early dynamic changes in blood T cell clones, were reported to be the strongest predictors of response. After treatment with radiotherapy and ipilimumab, TCR clones that originated in tumors expanded in peripheral blood.

Library creation used the immunoSEQ multiplex PCR assay. Sourced from immuneACCESS, this table was stored by TCRdb with only in-frame sequences that have V and J called. A share of the clones is absent; for the studies checked, an unresolved V gene accounts for under half, and the remainder has no known explanation. Here the sample has fewer than 35,000 clones; around 75% occur a single time. 13% to 15% of the sample lies in the top ten. The study evaluated CTLA-4 blockade (ipilimumab) given together with focal radiation therapy in patients who had chemo-refractory metastatic non-small-cell lung cancer.

The clonotype originates from a human donor with non-small cell lung cancer that progressed on radiotherapy plus ipilimumab. The source material was peripheral blood, sampled from a patient treated with radiotherapy plus ipilimumab. The chain is encoded by TRBV5-1 joined to TRBJ1-2, and possibly TRBD1, on 5 matching bases. The sequenced DNA: TGCGCCAGCAGCTTGAGCGACCGGGACGGGGGATTAGCGGATGGCTACACCTTC. The resulting protein is CASSLSDRDGGLADGYTF.